This T cell receptor (beta chain) was captured by sequencing in a study of cytomegalovirus exposure and HLA in healthy donors. This clone appeared a few times. Its antigen is not identified. Broader study findings: A few of the chains that were CMV-associated were confirmed in vitro to be specific for CMV antigens. The study listed under 200 cytomegalovirus-associated TCR beta chains.

The PCR ran on 60 Vbeta and 13 Jbeta primers. Assay: immunoSEQ multiplex PCR; the TCRdb copy retains only in-frame clones and omits some. This sample has about 200,000 clones, with 65% to 80% found just once. CDR1 is SGHTA, CDR2 FQGTGA, per germline. This CDR3 region has 14 residues. V lost 5 bases, J lost 5 bases, and 13 bases lay in between. The clonotype originates from a man aged 40-49 years in good health and CMV-seronegative. The sample comprised PBMCs. This chain links TRBV7-3 with TRBJ2-1; maybe TRBD1 (6 bases). CDR3 in DNA: TGTGCCAGCAGCCAGGGGCCAGCTAACAATGAGCAGTTCTTC. It specifies CASSQGPANNEQFF. The full variable domain, with the rest looked up from reference TRBV7-3 and TRBJ2-1, is GAGVSQTPSNKVTEKGKYVELRCDPISGHTALYWYRQSLGQGPEFLIYFQGTGAADDSGLPNDRFFAVRPEGSVSTLKIQRTERGDSAVYLCASSQGPANNEQFFGPGTRLTVL.